Given below is one TCR beta chain in context. Clones were sequenced by immunoSEQ multiplex PCR, and TCRdb holds only the in-frame ones, with some missing. The repertoire holds some 41,000 clones, with more than 80% as singletons. The length of the CDR3 is 15 residues. The germline gives CDR1 LGHNA, CDR2 YSLEER. V lost 1 base to trimming and J lost 3 bases; unmatched junction nucleotides: 2. The sample comes from a study of STAT5B mutations in CD4+ large granular lymphocyte leukemia. The V and J genes are TRBV4-3 and TRBJ2-7, with 11 bases identical to TRBD1. Sequencing was performed on CD4+ T cells from blood buffy coats. The TCR was taken from a human donor in good health. CDR3 region: CASSQAGTGGYEQYF. CDR3 bases: TGCGCCAGCAGCCAAGCCGGGACAGGGGGCTACGAGCAGTACTTC.